This T cell receptor (beta chain) was identified during a study of blood T cells in healthy people across ages. This clonotype was detected only a few times. Its matching antigen is unknown. The authors ran a second PCR of about 7 to 11 cycles using a sample-barcoded 5' primer and a J-beta primer mix. TCRdb called the 5' RACE reads again in MiXCR, with one record for every CDR3 protein. The table lists around 1,900,000 distinct CDR3 sequences, about two fifths of them singletons. Each donor was a healthy Caucasian individual from Russia, aged roughly 6 to 95. With V trimmed by 3 bases and J by 13 bases, 10 bases remained unmatched. CDR1 is SGDLS and CDR2 is YYNGEE in the germline V gene. This CDR3 has 13 residues. Study conclusions and caveats: Those diversity estimates obtained from one million T cells were thought to be underestimates.

Material for sequencing was blood. The chain has TRBV9 and TRBJ2-4; 7 nucleotides match TRBD1. The sequence was collected from a human donor in good health. CDR3 DNA: TGTGCCAGCAGCGCATCTCCGACAGGGCGACAGTACTTC. It specifies CASSASPTGRQYF.